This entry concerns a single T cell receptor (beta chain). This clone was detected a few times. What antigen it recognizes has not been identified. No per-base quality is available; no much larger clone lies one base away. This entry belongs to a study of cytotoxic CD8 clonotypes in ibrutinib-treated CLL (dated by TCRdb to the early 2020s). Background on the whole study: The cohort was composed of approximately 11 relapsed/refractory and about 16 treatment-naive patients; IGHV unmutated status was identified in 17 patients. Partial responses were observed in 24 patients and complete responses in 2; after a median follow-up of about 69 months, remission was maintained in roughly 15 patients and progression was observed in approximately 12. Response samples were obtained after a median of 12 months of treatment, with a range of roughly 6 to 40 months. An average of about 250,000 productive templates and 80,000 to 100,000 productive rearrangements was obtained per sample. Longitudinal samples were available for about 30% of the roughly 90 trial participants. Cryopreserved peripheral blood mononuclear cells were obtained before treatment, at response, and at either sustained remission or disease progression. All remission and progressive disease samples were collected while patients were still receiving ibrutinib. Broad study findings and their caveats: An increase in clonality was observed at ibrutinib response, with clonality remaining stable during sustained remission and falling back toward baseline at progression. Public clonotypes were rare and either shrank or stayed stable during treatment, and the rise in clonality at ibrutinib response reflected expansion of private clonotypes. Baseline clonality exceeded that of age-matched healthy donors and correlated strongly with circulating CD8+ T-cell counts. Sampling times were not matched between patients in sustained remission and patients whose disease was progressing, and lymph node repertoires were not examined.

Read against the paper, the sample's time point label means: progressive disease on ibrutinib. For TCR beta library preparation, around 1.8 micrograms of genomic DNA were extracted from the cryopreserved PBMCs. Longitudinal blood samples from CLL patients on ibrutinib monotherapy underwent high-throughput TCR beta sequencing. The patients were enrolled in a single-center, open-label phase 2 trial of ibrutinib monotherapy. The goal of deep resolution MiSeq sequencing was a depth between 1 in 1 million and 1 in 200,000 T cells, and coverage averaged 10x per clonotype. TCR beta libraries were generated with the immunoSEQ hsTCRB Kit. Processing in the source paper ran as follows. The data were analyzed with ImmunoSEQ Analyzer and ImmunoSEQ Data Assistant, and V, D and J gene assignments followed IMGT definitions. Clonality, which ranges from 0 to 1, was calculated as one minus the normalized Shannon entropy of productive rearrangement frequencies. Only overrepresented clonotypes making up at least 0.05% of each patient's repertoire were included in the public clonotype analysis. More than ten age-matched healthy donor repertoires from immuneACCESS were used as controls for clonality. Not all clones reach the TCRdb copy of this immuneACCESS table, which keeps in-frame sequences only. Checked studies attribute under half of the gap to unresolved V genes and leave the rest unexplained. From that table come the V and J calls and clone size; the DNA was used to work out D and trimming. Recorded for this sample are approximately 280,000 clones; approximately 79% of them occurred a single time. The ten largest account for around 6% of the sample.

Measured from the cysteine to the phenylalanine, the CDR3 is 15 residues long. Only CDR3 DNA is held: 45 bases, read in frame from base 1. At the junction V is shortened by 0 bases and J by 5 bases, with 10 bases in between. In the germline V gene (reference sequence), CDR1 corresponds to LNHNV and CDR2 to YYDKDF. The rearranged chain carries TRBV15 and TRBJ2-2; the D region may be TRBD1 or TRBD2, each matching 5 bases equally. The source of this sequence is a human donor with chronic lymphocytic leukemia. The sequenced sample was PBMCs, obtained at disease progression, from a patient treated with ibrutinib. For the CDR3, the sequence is CATSRDLGATGELFF. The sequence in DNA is TGTGCCACCAGCAGAGATCTCGGGGCGACCGGGGAGCTGTTTTTT.